Detailed here is one TCR beta chain. Antigen: not known. Using immunoSEQ multiplex PCR, the repertoire was profiled, and TCRdb retains in-frame clones only, with some absent. The data hold roughly 15,000 clones, with roughly 80% observed a single time. The data derive from a study of follicular helper T cells after annual influenza vaccination. Study-wide context: Across the 2013-2014, 2014-2015 and 2015-2016 vaccination seasons, some subjects were resampled.

The CDR3 is 16 residues long. V shed 7 bases and J 7 bases; nucleotides not matched to a gene: 14. Germline assignment: CDR1 LNHDA and CDR2 SQIVND (reference sequence). Regarding time point: 2014-2015 season, 7 days after vaccination. Points from the study as a whole: ICOS+CD38+ cTfh clonality tracked population frequency, and its change tracked circulating plasmablast change. Recurrent ICOS+CD38+ cTfh clonotypes included tetramer and AIM influenza-specific ones. Just about 10-22% of cells analyzed had recovered productive TCRB sequences.

The sample here was CXCR5+ CD38- circulating T follicular helper cells from blood, taken 7 days after influenza vaccination. Subset meaning: circulating Tfh, non-naive CD4+CXCR5+PD-1+ (ICOS+CD38+ or ICOS-CD38-). The receptor was derived from an adult who received the influenza vaccine. The chain couples TRBV19 to TRBJ2-2, with TRBD1 identical over 8 bases. The CDR3 coding sequence is TGTGCCAGTATCGATGCCGGGACAGGACTCTACGGGGAGCTGTTTTTT. It translates to CASIDAGTGLYGELFF.